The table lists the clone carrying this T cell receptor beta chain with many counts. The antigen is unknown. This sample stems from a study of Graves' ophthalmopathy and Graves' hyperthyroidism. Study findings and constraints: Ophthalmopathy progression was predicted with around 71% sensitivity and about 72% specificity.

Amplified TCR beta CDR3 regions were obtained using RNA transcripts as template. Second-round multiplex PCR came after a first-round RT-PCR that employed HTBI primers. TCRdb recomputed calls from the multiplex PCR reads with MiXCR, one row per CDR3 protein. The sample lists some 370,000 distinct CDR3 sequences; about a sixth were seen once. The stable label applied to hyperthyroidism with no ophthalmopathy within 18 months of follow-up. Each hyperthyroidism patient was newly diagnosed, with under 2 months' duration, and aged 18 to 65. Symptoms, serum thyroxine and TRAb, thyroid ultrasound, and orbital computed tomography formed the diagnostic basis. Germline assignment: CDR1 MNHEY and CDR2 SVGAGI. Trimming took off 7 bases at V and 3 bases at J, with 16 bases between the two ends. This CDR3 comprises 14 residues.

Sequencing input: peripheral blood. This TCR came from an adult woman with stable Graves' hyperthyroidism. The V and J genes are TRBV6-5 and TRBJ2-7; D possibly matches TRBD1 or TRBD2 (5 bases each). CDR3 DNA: TGTGCCAGCAACCCCCGGGACCACCACTACGAGCAGTACTTC. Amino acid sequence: CASNPRDHHYEQYF.